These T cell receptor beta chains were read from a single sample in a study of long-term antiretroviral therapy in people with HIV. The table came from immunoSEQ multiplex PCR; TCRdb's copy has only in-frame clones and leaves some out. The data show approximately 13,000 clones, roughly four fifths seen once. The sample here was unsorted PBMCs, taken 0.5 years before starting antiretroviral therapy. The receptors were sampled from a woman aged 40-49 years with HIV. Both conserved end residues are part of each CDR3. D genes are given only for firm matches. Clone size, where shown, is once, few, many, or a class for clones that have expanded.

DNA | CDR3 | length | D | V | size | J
TGTGCCAGCAGCTCAACGACAGGGCCCCATCAGCCCCAGCATTTT | CASSSTTGPHQPQHF | 15 | TRBD1 | TRBV7-2 | - | TRBJ1-5
TGTGCCAGCAGCTTGGGACGGAACTCCACCCGTCAGCCCCAGCATTTT | CASSLGRNSTRQPQHF | 16 | - | TRBV5-7 | - | TRBJ1-5
TGTGCCATCAGGGGGGACGGGGGATCACCCCTCCACTTT | CAIRGDGGSPLHF | 13 | - | TRBV10-3 | - | TRBJ1-6
TGCGCCAGCAGCTTGGACAGCCAAAATGAAAAACTGTTTTTT | CASSLDSQNEKLFF | 14 | - | TRBV5-1 | - | TRBJ1-4
TGCAGCGTTGAAGGGGGCAGTGGCTACACCTTC | CSVEGGSGYTF | 11 | - | TRBV29-1 | once | TRBJ1-2
TGCGCCAGCAGCCAATATTTCCAGGTGACCTACGAGCAGTACTTC | CASSQYFQVTYEQYF | 15 | - | TRBV4-1 | - | TRBJ2-7
TGTGCCAGCAGTGACAGGGGTGGCTATGGCTACACCTTC | CASSDRGGYGYTF | 13 | - | TRBV6-1 | few | TRBJ1-2
TGTGCCAGCACCCGGTTTGGGGAGTATAATTCACCCCTCCACTTT | CASTRFGEYNSPLHF | 15 | - | TRBV6-1 | few | TRBJ1-6
TGTGCCAGCAGCTATTATGCAGGCACAGATACGCAGTATTTT | CASSYYAGTDTQYF | 14 | - | TRBV5-6 | - | TRBJ2-3
TGTGCCAGCAGTTTATCTACTGTTAACACCGGGGAGCTGTTTTTT | CASSLSTVNTGELFF | 15 | - | TRBV27 | - | TRBJ2-2
TGTGCCAGCAGCCCACTAGCGGGGAGCACAGATACGCAGTATTTT | CASSPLAGSTDTQYF | 15 | TRBD2 | TRBV13 | - | TRBJ2-3
TGTGCCAGCAGTTACAACGGAAATCAGCCCCAGCATTTT | CASSYNGNQPQHF | 13 | - | TRBV6-6 | - | TRBJ1-5
TGTGCCAGCTCATCGCCTTCTGGACAGCACTACAATGAGCAGTTCTTC | CASSSPSGQHYNEQFF | 16 | - | TRBV18 | - | TRBJ2-1
TGTGCCAGCAGCCTAGGACAGGGTAACATTCAGTACTTC | CASSLGQGNIQYF | 13 | TRBD1 | TRBV7-6 | - | TRBJ2-4